This entry lists 5 T cell receptor beta chains sequenced from one sample in a study of T cell responses to AZD1222 COVID-19 vaccine. Some clones are missing from TCRdb's copy, which holds only in-frame ones; the method was immunoSEQ multiplex PCR. The sample holds nearly 110,000 clones, around 92% seen once. Sequenced here: peripheral blood, sampled on day 0 of AZD1222 vaccination. All receptors come from an adult in good health.

The CDR3 DNA follows: TGCGCCAGCAGTCTTACTCCAGGGTCTGCAACTAATGAAAAACTGTTTTTT. This gives the protein CASSLTPGSATNEKLFF. This chain uses TRBV23-1 with TRBJ1-4, with D tentatively TRBD1 (5 bases). TRBV23-1 is an ORF, and what it does is uncertain. The CDR3 totals 17 residues. The V gene lost 4 bases and the J gene lost 0 bases, with 15 bases spanning the gap.

V and J are TRBV9 and TRBJ1-3, with 8 bases identical to TRBD1. The V gene end was trimmed by 5 bases and the J gene end by 0 bases; junction bases not matched to a gene: 4. Germline V gene data show CDR1 as SGDLS and CDR2 as YYNGEE. CDR3 length equals 15 residues. The CDR3 here is CASRATGGSGNTIYF. CDR3 bases: TGTGCCAGCAGAGCCACAGGGGGCTCTGGAAACACCATATATTTT.

CDR3 sequence reads: CASSRDRGGTEAFF. The CDR3 DNA follows: TGTGCCAGCAGTCGCGACAGGGGCGGCACTGAAGCTTTCTTT. The V and J genes are TRBV27 and TRBJ1-1; 8 bases agree with TRBD1. Trimming cost V 5 bases and J 4 bases; bases outside gene matches: 6. The CDR3 is 14 amino acids. From germline, CDR1 is MNHEY and CDR2 SMNVEV (reference sequence).

The V gene is TRBV6-1, the J gene TRBJ2-2; 8 bases align to TRBD1. CDR3 length: 16 amino acids. CDR1 is MNHNS, CDR2 SASEGT, per germline. After removal of 4 bases from V and 0 bases from J, the junction contained 4 bases not matched to a gene. CDR3 sequence reads: CASSAQTGANTGELFF. DNA of the CDR3: TGTGCCAGCAGTGCCCAGACAGGGGCGAACACCGGGGAGCTGTTTTTT.

This chain joins TRBV28 and TRBJ2-7; weak D call: TRBD2 (5 bases). V was trimmed by 5 bases and J by 7 bases, leaving 24 bases between them. CDR1 is MDHEN and CDR2 is SYDVKM in the germline V gene. CDR3 length equals 16 residues. Written as DNA, the CDR3 is TGTGCCAGCAGTCCCCCTGTTATGAGAGCGGCGATTGAGCAGTACTTC. It is translated as CASSPPVMRAAIEQYF.